This T cell receptor (beta chain) was obtained from a study of somatic mutations in cytotoxic T cells in rheumatoid arthritis. Notes on the study in general: The authors did not know the antigen targets of the expanded CD8+ clones.

Libraries were prepared by immunoSEQ multiplex PCR; TCRdb keeps only in-frame clonotypes and omits some of them. The data hold under 20,000 clones, with approximately 78% observed a single time. Of note for this clone: No antigen is known for it.

The sample comprised CD8+ T cells sorted from blood. This clonotype originated in an adult with rheumatoid arthritis.

The CDR3: CSVVTGGRYGYTF. CDR3 nucleotides: TGCAGCGTTGTGACAGGGGGAAGGTATGGCTACACCTTC. The chain has TRBV29-1 and TRBJ1-2, with 9 bases that match TRBD1. Germline V gene sequence: CDR1 SQVTM, CDR2 ANQGSEA. CDR3 length: 13 residues. V was pared by 4 bases and J by 5 bases, with 5 bases of the junction left unmatched. Full variable domain (remainder filled in from reference TRBV29-1 and TRBJ1-2): SAVISQKPSRDICQRGTSLTIQCQVDSQVTMMFWYRQQPGQSLTLIATANQGSEATYESGFVIDKFPISRPNLTFSTLTVSNMSPEDSSIYLCSVVTGGRYGYTFGSGTRLTVV.